This T cell receptor (beta chain) was profiled in a study of cytomegalovirus exposure and HLA in healthy donors (dated by TCRdb to 2016 to 2017). At the level of the whole study: An earlier analysis of fewer than 750 of the donors reported over 250 Gb of sequence data and 117 million unique TCR beta sequences obtained from approximately 180 million T cells. An early release covering about 600 HLA-typed donors comprised 300 to 350 gigabases of sequencing data and around 80 million unique TCR sequences. Of the roughly 430 genotyped donors, 65% to 90% fell in the genetic ancestry cluster associated with self-reported Caucasian donors. The study aimed to test whether signatures of past pathogen exposure could be identified by cataloging public T cell receptors. The study profiled the T cell repertoires of more than 500 subjects by immunosequencing and related them to cytomegalovirus serostatus. Along with the approximately 670-subject first cohort, a separate validation cohort of over a hundred different subjects was used. The study combined high-throughput TCR immunosequencing, statistical association of individual TCRs with disease status, and machine learning to predict cytomegalovirus infection status. A later analysis re-examined previously published TCR beta repertoires from several hundred donors and added high-resolution HLA genotyping to investigate patterns of TCR occurrence. Rather than drawing on any new phenotypic data, the later analysis identified candidate immune exposures from TCR beta sequences and the way those sequences occurred across donors. An earlier analysis of more than 450 of the donors used high-throughput TCR beta sequencing to judge whether each TCR beta V gene segment behaved as functional or pseudogenic. Donor age, sex, ethnicity and CMV serostatus were compiled alongside the repertoire data. A later genetic analysis used genome-wide SNP genotypes for about 60% of the roughly 700 donors, treating that subset as a discovery cohort. Every repertoire in the discovery cohort had been generated on one and the same sequencing platform. Class I and class II HLA loci were covered by the typing at four-digit resolution. The number of donors typed differed by locus, with 629-630 for A, B, C, DRB1 and DQB1, more than 500 for DQA1, under 610 for DPA1, and under 490 for DPB1. Because of strong linkage in the cohort, a handful of DR-DQ haplotypes were treated as single units for association and clustering. On average, roughly 240,000 unique TCR beta nucleotide sequences were sequenced per donor among a few hundred genotyped donors of the cohort, with roughly 18% of those sequences being non-productive.

Library prep was done by the immunoSEQ multiplex PCR assay. For the multiplex PCR, a mixture combining 60 forward primers for TCR Vbeta segments and 13 reverse primers for TCR Jbeta segments was used. Amplification of the CDR3 region of rearranged TCR beta genes was performed with a multiplex PCR assay on genomic DNA. On the Illumina HiSeq System, the amplified TCR beta libraries were sequenced as 87-base-pair reads. From the authors' description of their analysis: A later analysis counted tens of millions of unique TCR beta chains across the approximately 700 repertoires, and roughly 9.9 million of these chains were shared by at least two donors. Raw reads were error-corrected and collapsed into unique sequences with a nearest-neighbor algorithm that merged closely related sequences to remove PCR and sequencing errors. V, D and J gene segments were assigned by aligning CDR3 sequences to IMGT reference sequences. For a sequence to be retained, a match of at least six nucleotides was required to both a V gene segment and a J gene segment. Rearrangements were classified as productive when the CDR3 lacked stop codons and remained in frame with V and J, and all other rearrangements were classified as non-productive. CDR3 was defined by IMGT convention, running from the second conserved V-encoded cysteine to the conserved J-encoded phenylalanine. The earlier analysis of about 570 of the donors excluded any sequence lacking an unambiguous match to a single V gene segment. An earlier analysis of several hundred of the donors called V segments functional above 56.7% productive rearrangements and segregating when the between-donor standard deviation exceeded 5%. To diagnose cytomegalovirus status from the catalog of TCR beta chain sequences, a statistical classification framework was built. A later analysis assigned V and J genes by comparing TCR nucleotide sequences with IMGT/GENE-DB human TR gene sequences. A later analysis assigned CDR3 sequences and most-parsimonious VDJ recombination scenarios with the TCRdist pipeline. In a later analysis, each TCR beta chain was defined by its CDR3 amino acid sequence together with its V-gene family, and reads without a unique V-gene family were excluded. As a way to deal with suspected cross-contamination and a sequencing artifact, a later analysis dropped roughly 600 nucleotide sequences that were highly shared and had low generation probability. For each public chain, a later analysis derived a clonal expansion index from normalized ranks of inferred template counts within each repertoire. In a later analysis, generation probabilities were computed using a VDJ recombination model fitted to out-of-frame rearrangements, and the results were checked against IGoR. In a later analysis, hypergeometric tests were used to score TCR-TCR, TCR-HLA and TCR-CMV co-occurrence, with a repertoire-size bias correction applied to TCR pairs. To estimate false discovery rates, a later analysis permuted the HLA or CMV assignments 20 times. In a later analysis, co-occurring TCRs were grouped using DBSCAN, with TCRdist sequence similarity added in when clustering inside HLA-allele-positive subsets. Co-occurrence clustering excluded repertoires with fewer than 30,000 or more than 120,000 public chains, plus five with anomalous nucleotide sharing. This is the immuneACCESS table as TCRdb keeps it, with only in-frame sequences that have V and J called. A part of the clones is gone; compared with another copy, unresolved V genes explain less than half, and the rest is unexplained. Clone size and the V and J calls come from that table; the DNA yielded D and trimming. In this sample the table shows 100,000 to 150,000 clones, almost 85% of which occur a single time. Clones ranked in the top ten supply around 3% of the sample.

With respect to this clone: The antigen it recognizes is unknown. No base quality values were provided; no much bigger clone lies one nucleotide off.

From the cysteine up to the phenylalanine, the CDR3 has a length of 15 residues. Here the CDR3 DNA is all that survives: 45 bases in frame from base 1. Trimming at the junction amounts to 7 bases on V and 2 bases on J, and the germline ends lie 15 bases apart. The germline V gene supplies CDR1 SNHLY and CDR2 FYNNEI. The cohort comprised some 730 healthy bone marrow donors. Cohort members were all nominally healthy when sampled, although unrecorded immune exposures were likely present. The donor was CMV seronegative and belonged to the group of 352 seronegative cohort members. Every donor gave a peripheral blood sample, and the peripheral blood mononuclear cells from that sample were used for TCR beta sequencing. Genomic DNA was extracted from the blood cell samples with the Qiagen DNeasy Blood Extraction Kit. What the authors observed across the whole study: According to the authors, the approach could potentially be generalized to other disease states and immunological phenotypes. In this cohort, only TCR beta chains were sequenced, and detectable features were limited by the absence of alpha or paired-chain data. A later genetic analysis associated a missense DCLRE1C variant with V-gene and J-gene trimming of TCR beta chains, and an independent cohort replicated the association. In an earlier analysis of some 550 of the donors, most TCR beta V segments were observed in productive rearrangements about 87% or about 30% of the time, broadly matching IMGT annotations. Specific HLA alleles were associated with some 15,000 TCR beta sequences at a false discovery rate of 0.05 in a later analysis. Because HLA typing was missing for some donors at each locus, association tests included only the typed subset. Linkage disequilibrium might explain the correlated functional status among segregating V segments, but an unknown experimental factor could not be ruled out. While some public TCRs were present in many individuals, most TCR sequences turned up only very rarely across donors. A total of 164 TCR beta chains were listed by the study as associated with cytomegalovirus. Some IMGT-functional V segments, including TRBV6-2 and TRBV6-3, could not be distinguished by the 87-base-pair reads and were therefore excluded. In a later analysis, most CMV-associated TCR beta chains were found to appear HLA-restricted, with HLA associations seemingly driven largely by CMV exposure. Several of the top co-occurrence clusters appeared to be linked to parvovirus B19, influenza, CMV and Epstein-Barr virus, according to a later analysis. In a later analysis, the rate of TCR association differed among HLA loci, with DRB1 alleles having the most associated TCRs and HLA-C alleles having the fewest. A further reported finding was that TCR beta sequences accurately predicted the HLA-A and HLA-B alleles for most subjects in the first cohort. The classifier was reported to diagnose cytomegalovirus status with high specificity and sensitivity in both the original and validation cohorts. In vitro tests confirmed that three of the cytomegalovirus-associated TCR beta chains recognize cytomegalovirus antigens. The earlier analysis of 587 of the donors excluded roughly 17 rarely observed V segments, including chromosome 9 orphons, because counts were too low. The only immune exposure information available for the cohort was CMV serostatus. Presence/absence analyses assumed roughly uniform sequencing depth across donors, an assumption that may not hold. When HLA alleles, especially DR and DQ, strongly co-occurred, TCR associations were difficult to assign to individual alleles. A later analysis found that HLA-associated TCR beta chains were more clonally expanded and had lower generation probabilities than equally common non-associated chains. A later genetic analysis reported fewer N-insertions in productive TCRs among donors in an Asian-associated ancestry cluster than the approximately 670-donor mean. The sequencing pipeline was judged likely to have produced a cluster of highly shared sequence variants as a technical artifact.

The source material was PBMCs. This receptor was obtained from a boy aged 2 to 9 in good health and CMV-seronegative. The chain uses TRBV2 and TRBJ2-4; no D gene call is confident. The nucleotides read TGTGCCAGCAAGCCGTCCCTCCCAACCAAAAACATTCAGTACTTC. It is translated as CASKPSLPTKNIQYF.